These 30 T cell receptor beta chains were sequenced from one sample in a study of CD8+ T cells in alopecia areata listed by TCRdb under 2018. Receptor libraries were prepared by the immunoSEQ multiplex PCR assay. RNA was extracted from all samples and reverse transcribed into cDNA as template for TCR sequencing. This immuneACCESS table, as held by TCRdb, lists in-frame sequences with V and J called but not all clones. Of the missing ones, under half trace to an unresolved V gene in checked studies; the others have no known cause. The sample table lists roughly 30,000 clones, less than 65% of them with a count of one. The ten most abundant clones make up about a sixth of the sample. Sequenced input: NKG2D-high CD8+ T cells sorted from blood. The cell subset or site label corresponds to: sorted CD8+ NKG2D-high blood T cells. The origin of the receptors is a human donor with alopecia areata.

This chain's CDR3 is CASSSRPGELFF. The CDR3 nucleotides read TGTGCCAGCAGCTCGCGGCCCGGGGAGCTGTTTTTT. This chain connects TRBV7-9 to TRBJ2-2; no reliable D call. This CDR3 has 12 residues. V lost 4 bases and J 6 bases, leaving 6 bases between the germline ends. Germline-derived CDR1 and CDR2 are SEHNR and FQNEAQ (reference sequence).

The V gene is TRBV7-2, the J gene TRBJ2-5; D tentatively reads TRBD1 or TRBD2 (5 bases each). This CDR3 is 15 amino acids long. CDR1 SGHTA and CDR2 FQGNSA come from the germline V gene. V dropped 5 bases and J dropped 3 bases, with 16 bases sitting between them. CDR3 protein: CASSPPVQGEETQYF. The CDR3 region has the DNA TGTGCCAGCAGCCCCCCGGTTCAGGGAGAAGAGACCCAGTACTTC. Drawing the rest from reference TRBV7-2 and TRBJ2-5, the complete variable domain is GAGVSQSPSNKVTEKGKDVELRCDPISGHTALYWYRQSLGQGLEFLIYFQGNSAPDKSGLPSDRFSAERTGGSVSTLTIQRTQQEDSAVYLCASSPPVQGEETQYFGPGTRLLVL.

The genes are TRBV30 and TRBJ2-3; D could derive from TRBD1 or TRBD2 (5 bases each). Looked up from germline, CDR1 is GTSNPN and CDR2 is SVGIG (reference sequence). CDR3 length: 15 residues. Trimming cost V 2 bases and J 2 bases, with 14 bases left between them. As DNA, the CDR3 is TGTGCCTGGAGTCAGCTGGGGGTTAACACAGATACGCAGTATTTT. Its translation: CAWSQLGVNTDTQYF.

The chain employs TRBV27 and TRBJ2-7; D call uncertain. V lost 2 bases, J lost 5 bases, and 13 bases lay in between. The CDR3 runs to 14 residues. In germline, CDR1 is MNHEY, CDR2 SMNVEV (reference sequence). CDR3 nucleotides: TGTGCCAGCAGTTTAGGAAGGGTCTGGGACGAGCAGTACTTC. It yields the protein CASSLGRVWDEQYF.

V gene TRBV21-1 combines with J gene TRBJ2-7; the table's D call of TRBD2 was not tested on the DNA. TRBV21-1 is an annotated pseudogene. There are 17 residues in the CDR3. This CDR3 is CASSKERGAGVIEEQYF. The CDR3 nucleotides are TGTGCCAGCAGCAAAGAGCGGGGAGCGGGGGTCATCGAAGAGCAGTACTTC.

This chain connects TRBV6-5 to TRBJ2-3; TRBD2 aligns across 7 bases. The CDR3 sequence is 14 residues long. Germline CDR1 MNHEY, CDR2 SVGAGI. Trimming took 3 bases from V and 5 from J; bases not matched to a gene: 5. CDR3: CASSYGGEGDTQYF. CDR3 DNA: TGTGCCAGCAGTTATGGCGGGGAGGGAGATACGCAGTATTTT.

The chain combines TRBV27 with TRBJ2-1; TRBD2 matches 13 bases. CDR1 is MNHEY, CDR2 SMNVEV, per germline (reference sequence). The CDR3 sequence is 16 residues long. The ends lost 6 bases at V and 0 bases at J; junction bases unmatched: 2. The CDR3 sequence is CASRLAGGSSYNEQFF. The CDR3 DNA follows: TGTGCCAGCAGACTAGCGGGAGGGAGCTCCTACAATGAGCAGTTCTTC.

Only a few counts were recorded for this clone. V and J are TRBV30 and TRBJ1-1; the D gene is possibly TRBD1 (5 bases). The V end lost 3 bases, the J end lost 4 bases, and 15 bases lay between the germline ends. CDR3 size: 14 residues. From germline, CDR1 is GTSNPN and CDR2 SVGIG (reference sequence). The CDR3 bases are TGTGCCTGGAGCTCTGCAGGGTGGGCCACTGAAGCTTTCTTT. Amino acids: CAWSSAGWATEAFF.

This clone occurred a few times. The J gene is TRBJ1-1, the V gene TRBV27; no clear D. Germline V lookup: CDR1 MNHEY, CDR2 SMNVEV (reference sequence). V shed 0 bases and J shed 0 bases, with 5 bases lying between them. The CDR3 totals 14 residues. The CDR3 region is CASSLSGVNTEAFF. CDR3 nucleotides: TGTGCCAGCAGTTTATCTGGGGTGAACACTGAAGCTTTCTTT.

This clone occurred a few times. The chain recombines TRBV4-3 with TRBJ2-2, with TRBD1 matching over 9 bases. Germline CDR1 is LGHNA and CDR2 is YSLEER. With V trimmed by 6 bases and J by 4 bases, 6 bases remained unmatched. The CDR3 extends over 15 amino acids. The DNA of the CDR3 is TGCGCCAGCAGGGCCGGGACAGGGATCACCGGGGAGCTGTTTTTT. Translation gives CASRAGTGITGELFF.

The DNA for the CDR3 is TGTGCCACCAGCAGAGGTTGGGTGAACACTGAAGCTTTCTTT. This codes for CATSRGWVNTEAFF. The chain links TRBV15 to TRBJ1-1, with D uncertain. V was trimmed by 1 base and J by 0 bases, leaving 6 bases between them. Germline V gene data show CDR1 as LNHNV and CDR2 as YYDKDF (reference sequence). The CDR3 is 14 residues long.

The rearrangement links TRBV19 to TRBJ1-2; D perhaps matches TRBD1 (6 bases). The length of the CDR3 is 14 residues. Trimming pared 4 bases from V and 8 bases from J, leaving 17 bases between. The germline CDR1 and CDR2 sequences are LNHDA and SQIVND (reference sequence). The CDR3 nucleotides read TGTGCCAGTAGTAGCACCGCGACAGGCTTCGGCTACACCTTC. This translates into CASSSTATGFGYTF.

This clone has a handful of counts. The rearrangement joins TRBV7-9 to TRBJ2-1, with D perhaps TRBD1 (6 bases). This CDR3 has 12 residues. The germline gives CDR1 SEHNR, CDR2 FQNEAQ (reference sequence). Between the trimmed V and J ends, which lost 10 bases and 5 bases, there was a span of 12 bases. DNA of the CDR3: TGTGCCACCCGGGACATGGACAATGAGCAGTTCTTC. Its translation is CATRDMDNEQFF.

This clone was observed once. This chain uses TRBV7-8 with TRBJ2-6; D gene uncertain. V was cut by 7 bases and J by 1 base, with 14 bases left in between. The CDR3 runs to 16 residues. Germline loops: CDR1 SGHVS, CDR2 FQNEAQ. The CDR3 reads CASIPPRHSGANVLTF. In nucleotides, the CDR3 is TGTGCCAGCATCCCCCCGCGCCATTCTGGGGCCAACGTCCTGACTTTC.

V usage is TRBV29-1 and J usage is TRBJ1-3, with a tentative D call TRBD1 (6 bases). The CDR3 spans 16 residues. The germline CDR1 and CDR2 sequences are SQVTM and ANQGSEA. The ends were cut back, 5 bases at V and 2 bases at J, with 19 bases in the middle. This CDR3 reads CSVWDNRDFAGNTIYF. CDR3 DNA sequence: TGCAGCGTTTGGGATAACAGGGACTTCGCTGGAAACACCATATATTTT.

The rearrangement joins TRBV5-8 to TRBJ2-5; D might be TRBD1 (5 bases). Looked up from germline, CDR1 is SGHTS and CDR2 is YDEGEE. V was pared by 1 base and J by 4 bases, with 14 bases between. The CDR3 is made up of 15 amino acids. As DNA, the CDR3 is TGTGCCAGCAGCTTGAATCAGGGCTGGGGAGAGACCCAGTACTTC. Translating it yields CASSLNQGWGETQYF. Full variable domain (remainder filled in from reference TRBV5-8 and TRBJ2-5): EAGVTQSPTHLIKTRGQQATLRCSPISGHTSVYWYQQALGLGLQFLLWYDEGEERNRGNFPPRFSGRQFPNYSSELNVNALELEDSALYLCASSLNQGWGETQYFGPGTRLLVL.

The chain combines TRBV9 with TRBJ2-7; D may be TRBD2 (7 bases). The CDR3 has 14 residues. Trimming removed 0 bases from V and 5 bases from J, with 12 bases in between. Germline V CDR1 and CDR2: SGDLS, YYNGEE. The CDR3 loop reads CASSVGGGPHEQYF. The CDR3 nucleotides are TGTGCCAGCAGCGTAGGCGGGGGCCCCCACGAGCAGTACTTC. The full variable domain, with the rest looked up from reference TRBV9 and TRBJ2-7, is DSGVTQTPKHLITATGQRVTLRCSPRSGDLSVYWYQQSLDQGLQFLIQYYNGEERAKGNILERFSAQQFPDLHSELNLSSLELGDSALYFCASSVGGGPHEQYFGPGTRLTVT.

The sample holds a few counts of this clone. The same CDR3 arises from other DNA sequences in this sample as well. The chain couples TRBV7-9 to TRBJ2-1; 9 nucleotides agree with TRBD1. V shed 2 bases, J shed 3 bases, and the junction held 5 bases outside the gene matches. The CDR3 contains 16 residues. Germline V gives CDR1 SEHNR, CDR2 FQNEAQ (reference sequence). The CDR3 reads CASSLQGTGNYNEQFF. The CDR3 nucleotides are TGTGCCAGCAGCTTACAAGGGACAGGGAACTACAATGAGCAGTTCTTC.

The chain carries TRBV15 and TRBJ2-5; 10 nucleotides match TRBD1. Germline loops: CDR1 LNHNV, CDR2 YYDKDF (reference sequence). CDR3 length: 16 amino acids. Unmatched junction bases numbered 12, after V lost 4 bases and J lost 7 bases. The CDR3 DNA reads TGTGCCACCAGCAACCCGGGACAGGGGTCCGAGGGGACCCAGTACTTC. This encodes CATSNPGQGSEGTQYF.

This clone was seen a few times. The chain recombines TRBV28 with TRBJ1-4; 7 bases are shared with TRBD1. Germline trimming cut 1 base from V and 2 bases from J; bases unmatched to any gene: 7. The CDR3 sequence is 17 residues long. Germline V gene sequence: CDR1 MDHEN, CDR2 SYDVKM. The CDR3 sequence is CASSLLPPGQTNEKLFF. Written as DNA, the CDR3 is TGTGCCAGCAGTTTATTACCACCGGGACAGACTAATGAAAAACTGTTTTTT. Full variable domain (missing parts from reference TRBV28 and TRBJ1-4): DVKVTQSSRYLVKRTGEKVFLECVQDMDHENMFWYRQDPGLGLRLIYFSYDVKMKEKGDIPEGYSVSREKKERFSLILESASTNQTSMYLCASSLLPPGQTNEKLFFGSGTQLSVL.

This clone was found a few times. This chain connects TRBV30 to TRBJ1-5, with TRBD1 identical over 7 bases. The CDR3 extends over 14 amino acids. CDR1 and CDR2 (germline): GTSNPN, SVGIG (reference sequence). Trimming removed 7 bases from V and 7 bases from J; junction bases left unmatched: 13. Here the CDR3 reads CAYLRDLGGQPQHF. The CDR3 DNA reads as TGTGCCTACCTCCGGGACTTAGGGGGCCAGCCCCAGCATTTT.

The rearrangement links TRBV14 to TRBJ2-1; tentative D call: TRBD1 (5 bases). The CDR3 runs to 14 residues. The germline V gene has CDR1 SGHDN and CDR2 FVKESK. V was pared by 5 bases and J by 7 bases, with 15 bases between. CDR3 in amino acids: CASSTNPRVNEQFF. Here the CDR3 DNA reads TGTGCCAGCAGCACAAACCCCAGGGTTAATGAGCAGTTCTTC.

The chain couples TRBV19 to TRBJ2-1, with unresolved D. V was cut by 5 bases and J by 0 bases, with 11 bases left in between. The CDR3 is 15 amino acids. CDR1 LNHDA and CDR2 SQIVND come from the germline V gene (reference sequence). CDR3 in amino acids: CASSYDSSSYNEQFF. CDR3 coding DNA: TGTGCCAGTAGTTATGACTCTAGCTCCTACAATGAGCAGTTCTTC.

This chain joins TRBV11-2 and TRBJ2-1; D call uncertain. Germline assignment: CDR1 SGHAT and CDR2 FQNNGV. The CDR3 extends over 13 amino acids. V was pared by 7 bases and J by 15 bases, with 22 bases between. The CDR3, as DNA: TGTGCCAGCACCCAAAGCTCCGGACCAGTGGCGTTCTTC. Encoded protein: CASTQSSGPVAFF.

This clone is medium-sized. Other DNA sequences in the sample encode the same CDR3. The gene calls are TRBV4-1 and TRBJ2-7; D is unclear. Germline CDR1 reads MGHRA; CDR2 reads YSYEKL. V gave up 5 bases and J gave up 3 bases, with 5 bases separating them. This CDR3 comprises 11 residues. CDR3 residues: CASSSNYEQYF. In DNA form, the CDR3 reads TGCGCCAGCAGCAGCAACTACGAGCAGTACTTC.

The chain recombines TRBV6-5 with TRBJ2-3; perhaps TRBD2 as D (6 bases). The germline gives CDR1 MNHEY, CDR2 SVGAGI. V was clipped by 6 bases and J by 3 bases, with 13 bases between them. The CDR3 has 14 residues. The CDR3 protein is CASSQTRMTDTQYF. CDR3 sequence (DNA): TGTGCCAGCAGCCAGACTAGAATGACAGATACGCAGTATTTT.

This chain links TRBV5-6 with TRBJ2-1, with 7 bases that match TRBD1. This CDR3 is built from 16 residues. CDR1 is SGHDT and CDR2 is YYEEEE in the germline V gene. Trimming at V came to 6 bases and at J to 4 bases, leaving 13 bases not matched to a gene. CDR3 in amino acids: CASMGIRTGMYNEQFF. CDR3 in DNA: TGTGCCAGCATGGGGATACGGACAGGAATGTACAATGAGCAGTTCTTC.

This chain links TRBV7-8 with TRBJ2-3; D unresolved. CDR3 length: 15 residues. The V gene's germline CDR1 is SGHVS and CDR2 FQNEAQ. The V gene lost 5 bases and the J gene lost 1 base, with 13 bases spanning the gap. The CDR3 sequence: CASSLGRIGTDTQYF. In nucleotides, the CDR3 is TGTGCCAGCAGCCTAGGGCGAATTGGCACAGATACGCAGTATTTT.

The V gene is TRBV29-1, the J gene TRBJ1-2; D not resolved. The CDR3 extends over 13 amino acids. V lost 0 bases and J 3 bases, leaving 8 bases between the germline ends. Germline CDR1 and CDR2: SQVTM and ANQGSEA. CDR3 nucleotides: TGCAGCGTTGAAGACAGGTCGGACTATGGCTACACCTTC. It specifies CSVEDRSDYGYTF.

The CDR3 region is CASTKPLKDRGHEQYF. CDR3 in DNA: TGTGCCAGCACCAAACCTCTTAAGGACAGGGGGCACGAGCAGTACTTC. V usage is TRBV2 and J usage is TRBJ2-7, with 11 positions matching TRBD1. V gave up 7 bases and J gave up 5 bases; unmatched junction bases: 13. CDR1 is SNHLY and CDR2 is FYNNEI in the germline V gene. CDR3 length: 16 residues.